Listed below are T cell receptor beta chains from one sample, sequenced in a study of shared clonotypes between healthy human individuals. Using immunoSEQ multiplex PCR, the repertoire was profiled, and TCRdb retains in-frame clones only, with some absent. Of fewer than 3 million clones in the sample, around 90% were seen once. The sequenced sample consisted of naive CD4+ T cells from PBMCs. The receptors derive from a man aged 18 to 29 in good health. Some clones in this sample may be carry-over from other donors' samples. Each CDR3 is given with its conserved first and last residue. The size field is filled for only some rows; it gives once, few, many or a size class.

size | J | V | CDR3
NA | TRBJ1-2 | TRBV14 | CASSQDWTGERYGYTF
NA | TRBJ1-4 | TRBV19 | CASRPGVVEKLFF
NA | TRBJ2-1 | TRBV18 | CASSRGQGPNNEQFF
NA | TRBJ2-7 | TRBV5-1 | CASRTLTDSYEQYF
NA | TRBJ2-5 | TRBV18 | CASSPPGSQETQYF
NA | TRBJ2-1 | TRBV5-1 | CASSLELGTNEQFF
NA | TRBJ2-1 | TRBV29-1 | CSVEGLAGRYNEQFF
NA | TRBJ1-1 | TRBV29-1 | CSVRQGTIITEAFF
few | TRBJ1-1 | TRBV29-1 | CSVEIHIEAFF
NA | TRBJ1-2 | TRBV9 | CASSAGGGYTF
NA | TRBJ2-2 | TRBV19 | CASNGLAGWSNGELFF
NA | TRBJ1-4 | TRBV5-6 | CASSPLPGQGDEKLFF
NA | TRBJ1-5 | TRBV9 | CASSVDPTSNQPQHF
NA | TRBJ1-3 | TRBV28 | CASLQGATGNTIYF
NA | TRBJ2-2 | TRBV7-6 | CASSLFTGELFF
NA | TRBJ2-3 | TRBV10-3 | CAISYQTSGITDTQYF
once | TRBJ1-1 | TRBV5-1 | CASSLGPGTRGTEAFF
NA | TRBJ1-2 | TRBV18 | CASSLSLNYGYTF
NA | TRBJ2-2 | TRBV7-2 | CASSLAFWNTGELFF
NA | TRBJ2-3 | TRBV19 | CASSIELGLSDTQYF
NA | TRBJ1-2 | TRBV19 | CASSPDTNTNYGYTF
NA | TRBJ1-4 | TRBV5-1 | CASSFWGQNEKLFF
NA | TRBJ2-7 | TRBV30 | CAWTSRGSYEQYF
NA | TRBJ1-4 | TRBV6-4 | CASRSSGATNEKLFF
NA | TRBJ2-3 | TRBV5-1 | CASSLARELGDTQYF
NA | TRBJ2-2 | TRBV14 | CASSEVRTGELFF
NA | TRBJ1-5 | TRBV28 | CASSSLTGQPQHF
NA | TRBJ2-3 | TRBV7-3 | CASSLRVREGRDTQYF
few | TRBJ1-4 | TRBV5-1 | CASSDDRANEKLFF
NA | TRBJ2-7 | TRBV6-1 | CASWWTGGTLEQYF
NA | TRBJ2-1 | TRBV18 | CASSSQGARDNEQFF
NA | TRBJ1-5 | TRBV28 | CASSLSDRGKDQPQHF
NA | TRBJ1-5 | TRBV19 | CASITKAGYNQPQHF
NA | TRBJ2-7 | TRBV19 | CASQDSSYEQYF
NA | TRBJ2-5 | TRBV4-1 | CASSPRLAGVGETQYF
NA | TRBJ2-1 | TRBV4-1 | CASSQDRDQGNEQFF
NA | TRBJ2-1 | TRBV5-1 | CASSQKSAGVTGRQFF
NA | TRBJ1-5 | TRBV6-6 | CASSYWGREQPQHF
NA | TRBJ1-4 | TRBV5-8 | CASSARPATNEKLFF
NA | TRBJ1-2 | TRBV28 | CASIHDSSTNYGYTF
NA | TRBJ2-1 | TRBV5-4 | CASSRLMVTGTEQFF
NA | TRBJ2-1 | TRBV14 | CASSQLAGPYNEQFF
NA | TRBJ2-2 | TRBV7-3 | CASSPTGGGTGELFF
NA | TRBJ2-3 | TRBV19 | CASSIAGLGFSTDTQYF
NA | TRBJ2-1 | TRBV11-3 | CASSTRAPGNEQFF
NA | TRBJ2-7 | TRBV10-3 | CAIRLREEGTYEQYF